This T cell receptor (beta chain) originates from a study of post-analysis software for immune sequencing data. Study background: In terms of disease course, relapsing-remitting, secondary progressive and progressive-relapsing multiple sclerosis were included.

The germline V gene encodes CDR1 SQVTM and CDR2 ANQGSEA. The trim removed 7 bases at V and 11 bases at J, leaving 13 bases unmatched. The CDR3 consists of 12 residues. The TCR beta cDNA libraries contained unique molecular identifiers. T cells numbering about 0.9 to 10 million yielded cDNA molecules that totaled about 500,000. TCRdb reprocessed the PCR reads with MiXCR, giving one entry per CDR3 protein. The sample records 430,000 or so distinct CDR3 sequences, 35% to 45% being singletons. Details on this clonotype: Its antigen is not identified.

Study-level results: Analysis by F measure revealed that same-batch samples clustered strongly together. The study found significantly lower normalized Chao1 diversity in multiple sclerosis patients than in controls. Relative to controls, patients had several TRBV segments at higher frequency, with TRBV5-6, TRBV5-1 and TRBV20-1 among these.

Sample: blood. The V call is TRBV29-1, the J call TRBJ2-5; 7 nucleotides agree with TRBD1. This sequence was found in a girl aged 2 to 9 with multiple sclerosis. CDR3 sequence (DNA): TGCAGCGCCCGCGGACAGGTCGAGAAGCAGTACTTC. It is translated as CSARGQVEKQYF.